These 30 T cell receptor beta chains came from one sample sequenced in a study of blood T cell repertoires in COVID-19. TCRdb's copy holds only in-frame clones and misses some; the assay was immunoSEQ multiplex PCR. The sample holds 50,000 or so clones, around 80% seen once. Sequencing was done on a sample of peripheral blood. The receptors originated from a man aged 65-85 years with acute or convalescent COVID-19.

The genes are TRBV10-2 and TRBJ1-1, with D unresolved. CDR3 length equals 12 residues. Germline CDR1 reads WSHSY; CDR2 reads SAAADI. V lost 6 bases and J lost 4, with 9 bases in between. The DNA of the CDR3 is TGCGCCAGCAGCTCCGGGTCCACTGAAGCTTTCTTT. Its translation: CASSSGSTEAFF.

The V gene is TRBV11-2, the J gene TRBJ2-7; 10 bases align to TRBD1. The V gene's germline CDR1 is SGHAT and CDR2 FQNNGV. The CDR3 contains 18 residues. The ends lost 5 bases at V and 0 bases at J; junction bases unmatched: 13. The CDR3 DNA reads TGTGCCAGCAGCCGATCCGGGACAGGGGACCCAATCTCCTACGAGCAGTACTTC. It specifies CASSRSGTGDPISYEQYF. Together with reference TRBV11-2 and TRBJ2-7, the CDR3 gives the full variable domain: EAGVAQSPRYKIIEKRQSVAFWCNPISGHATLYWYQQILGQGPKLLIQFQNNGVVDDSQLPKDRFSAERLKGVDSTLKIQPAKLEDSAVYLCASSRSGTGDPISYEQYFGPGTRLTVT.

The CDR3 is CASSLDRLQSYGYTF. As DNA, the CDR3 is TGTGCCAGCAGCTTAGACAGACTACAGTCCTATGGCTACACCTTC. The chain carries TRBV11-2 and TRBJ1-2; D not certain. Germline-derived CDR1 and CDR2 are SGHAT and FQNNGV. The CDR3 consists of 15 residues. Trimming removed 0 bases at V and 4 bases at J, with 12 bases between. Together with reference TRBV11-2 and TRBJ1-2, the CDR3 gives the full variable domain: EAGVAQSPRYKIIEKRQSVAFWCNPISGHATLYWYQQILGQGPKLLIQFQNNGVVDDSQLPKDRFSAERLKGVDSTLKIQPAKLEDSAVYLCASSLDRLQSYGYTFGSGTRLTVV.

This chain joins TRBV14 and TRBJ2-7; D is perhaps TRBD1 (6 bases). This CDR3 is built from 16 residues. Trimming left V 4 bases short and J 1 base short, with 17 bases between. Germline V gene data show CDR1 as SGHDN and CDR2 as FVKESK. The CDR3 spells CASSRTGPTWSYEQYF. The CDR3 bases are TGTGCCAGCAGCCGCACAGGGCCTACCTGGTCCTACGAGCAGTACTTC.

The rearrangement joins TRBV9 to TRBJ1-4; TRBD1 matches at 9 bases. This CDR3 has 16 amino acids. Germline assignment: CDR1 SGDLS and CDR2 YYNGEE. V lost 0 bases and J lost 8; bases outside the gene matches: 8. The CDR3: CASSVAPTGGYEKLFF. The CDR3 DNA follows: TGTGCCAGCAGCGTAGCTCCGACAGGGGGTTACGAAAAACTGTTTTTT.

CDR3 amino acids: CASSLDGFEQYF. Written as DNA, the CDR3 is TGTGCCAGCAGCTTGGACGGGTTCGAGCAGTACTTC. J is TRBJ2-7 and V is TRBV5-4, with D unresolved. Deletions cut 0 bases from V and 6 bases from J, with 7 bases between. This CDR3 spans 12 amino acids. CDR1 is SGHNT, CDR2 YYREEE, per germline (reference sequence).

The gene calls are TRBV28 and TRBJ2-3; 13 nucleotides line up with TRBD2. V lost 5 bases, J lost 2 bases, and 4 bases stayed unmatched. CDR3 length: 16 amino acids. Germline V gene sequence: CDR1 MDHEN, CDR2 SYDVKM. CDR3 sequence reads: CASSTGTSGDTDTQYF. CDR3 nucleotides: TGTGCCAGCAGTACCGGGACTAGCGGGGACACAGATACGCAGTATTTT.

This rearrangement joins TRBV27 to TRBJ1-6, with D unclear. The germline V and J ends were trimmed by 4 bases and 7 bases, with 11 bases remaining between them. The CDR3 loop spans 14 amino acids. CDR1 and CDR2 (germline): MNHEY, SMNVEV (reference sequence). CDR3 sequence reads: CASSSRPANSPLHF. The DNA for the CDR3 is TGTGCCAGCAGTTCTAGACCGGCAAATTCACCCCTCCACTTT.

This chain links TRBV29-1 with TRBJ2-3, with D tentatively TRBD1 (5 bases). V shed 2 bases and J shed 6 bases, with 15 bases lying between them. Germline V CDR1 and CDR2: SQVTM, ANQGSEA. The CDR3 contains 14 residues. The CDR3 loop reads CSVERGPLIDTQYF. In DNA form, the CDR3 reads TGCAGCGTTGAAAGGGGCCCACTAATTGATACGCAGTATTTT.

The chain couples TRBV2 to TRBJ1-1, with 8 bases identical to TRBD1. The V gene end was trimmed by 5 bases and the J gene end by 5 bases; junction bases not matched to a gene: 7. The germline V gene encodes CDR1 SNHLY and CDR2 FYNNEI. The CDR3 consists of 14 residues. CDR3 bases: TGTGCCAGCAGTCAGGGGGCGAAGGGGACTGAAGCTTTCTTT. Its translation: CASSQGAKGTEAFF.

Remarks on this clone: The same CDR3 arises from other DNA sequences in this sample as well. The V call is TRBV28, the J call TRBJ2-5, with D possibly matching TRBD1 (5 bases). Germline-derived CDR1 and CDR2 are MDHEN and SYDVKM. V was cut by 11 bases and J by 5 bases, with 30 bases left in between. The CDR3 is made up of 17 amino acids. Written as DNA, the CDR3 is TGTGCCTTGGGGAAGCAGGGCCCGATGGCCCGACGGGAGACCCAGTACTTC. This gives the protein CALGKQGPMARRETQYF.

The chain recombines TRBV6-5 with TRBJ1-2; D gene ambiguous. V was pared by 6 bases and J by 8 bases, with 7 bases between. The CDR3 has 10 residues. Germline lookup yields CDR1 MNHEY and CDR2 SVGAGI. DNA for the CDR3: TGTGCCAGCAGAGAGTGGGGCTACACCTTC. Translating gives CASREWGYTF.

This rearrangement joins TRBV28 to TRBJ1-5; perhaps TRBD1 as D (5 bases). The CDR3 totals 15 residues. Germline V CDR1 and CDR2: MDHEN, SYDVKM. The V end lost 8 bases, the J end lost 4 bases, and 18 bases lay between the germline ends. The CDR3 nucleotides are TGTGCCAGCTCATCCGCCGGGGGGGGAAATCAGCCCCAGCATTTT. Translated, it gives CASSSAGGGNQPQHF.

This chain links TRBV27 with TRBJ1-2, with 10 nucleotides matching TRBD1. Germline CDR1 and CDR2: MNHEY and SMNVEV (reference sequence). CDR3 size: 14 residues. V lost 7 bases to trimming and J lost 4 bases; unmatched junction nucleotides: 6. For the CDR3, the DNA is TGTGCCAGCAATCCCGGGACAGGGGTCTATGGCTACACCTTC. As protein: CASNPGTGVYGYTF.

This chain joins TRBV9 and TRBJ1-1, with 7 nucleotides matching TRBD1. There are 17 residues in the CDR3. The V gene end was trimmed by 3 bases and the J gene end by 0 bases; junction bases not matched to a gene: 11. The V gene's germline CDR1 is SGDLS and CDR2 YYNGEE. Here the CDR3 reads CASSAGIGTVMNTEAFF. The CDR3 region has the DNA TGTGCCAGCAGCGCCGGTATTGGGACAGTGATGAACACTGAAGCTTTCTTT.

The V gene is TRBV7-2, the J gene TRBJ1-1; D is uncertain. The V end lost 6 bases, the J end lost 2 bases, and 16 bases lay between the germline ends. Germline assignment: CDR1 SGHTA and CDR2 FQGNSA. There are 15 residues in the CDR3. CDR3 region: CASRSEGLINTEAFF. In DNA, the CDR3 is TGTGCCAGCAGATCGGAGGGCTTAATCAACACTGAAGCTTTCTTT.

The CDR3 region is CASSLQGVNSPLHF. CDR3 sequence (DNA): TGTGCCAGCAGCTTACAGGGGGTTAATTCACCCCTCCACTTT. The chain links TRBV5-4 to TRBJ1-6, with TRBD1 matching 8 bases. This CDR3 is 14 amino acids long. Germline CDR1 reads SGHNT; CDR2 reads YYREEE (reference sequence). The V gene end was trimmed by 2 bases and the J gene end by 6 bases; junction bases not matched to a gene: 1.

This clone came up once. The same CDR3 also results from other DNA sequences found in this sample. V is TRBV28 and J is TRBJ2-5; D unclear. Trimming pared 10 bases from V and 5 bases from J, leaving 29 bases between. CDR1 and CDR2 from the germline V gene are MDHEN and SYDVKM. The CDR3 spans 17 residues. CDR3 coding DNA: TGTGCCATCGGCAAGCTGGGCCGTATGGCCCGACGGGAGACCCAGTACTTC. Translation gives CAIGKLGRMARRETQYF.

The chain combines TRBV29-1 with TRBJ1-1, with D unclear. The V gene's germline CDR1 is SQVTM and CDR2 ANQGSEA. V was pared by 0 bases and J by 5 bases, with 13 bases between. CDR3 length: 14 amino acids. CDR3 DNA sequence: TGCAGCGTTGAAGATCCTCTCCGGGGAACTGAAGCTTTCTTT. This translates into CSVEDPLRGTEAFF.

This chain uses TRBV2 with TRBJ2-6; the match to TRBD1 covers 8 bases. This CDR3 spans 19 amino acids. V was clipped by 5 bases and J by 3 bases; unmatched bases: 15. Looked up from germline, CDR1 is SNHLY and CDR2 is FYNNEI. This CDR3 is CASSFLPGQGTGGANVLTF. The CDR3 bases are TGTGCCAGCAGTTTTCTTCCCGGACAGGGAACCGGTGGGGCCAACGTCCTGACTTTC.

This chain links TRBV11-3 with TRBJ1-1, with 8 bases fitting TRBD1. The CDR3 has 14 amino acids. Trimming took 5 bases from V and 0 from J; bases not matched to a gene: 2. Germline V gives CDR1 SGHNT, CDR2 YENEEA. As DNA, the CDR3 is TGTGCCAGCAGCAAGGGACAGGTGAACACTGAAGCTTTCTTT. It specifies CASSKGQVNTEAFF.

The chain couples TRBV7-9 to TRBJ2-3; TRBD1 agrees at 9 bases. There are 16 residues in the CDR3. The V and J ends lost 6 bases and 2 bases, in that order; junction bases with no gene match: 9. Germline values: CDR1 SEHNR, CDR2 FQNEAQ (reference sequence). In DNA form, the CDR3 reads TGTGCCAGCAGTCGCTCCGGGACAGGGTACACAGATACGCAGTATTTT. Translating it yields CASSRSGTGYTDTQYF.

V is TRBV7-8 and J is TRBJ2-7; 11 nucleotides match TRBD2. Germline CDR1 SGHVS, CDR2 FQNEAQ. The CDR3 spans 16 residues. J gave up 0 bases and V 3 bases, and 4 bases lay outside the gene matches. CDR3: CASSFTTSGSSYEQYF. The CDR3 DNA is TGTGCCAGCAGCTTCACTACTAGCGGGAGCTCCTACGAGCAGTACTTC.

There are a few counts of this clone. CDR3 residues: CASSEGRGGPSYNEQFF. In DNA, the CDR3 is TGTGCCAGCAGTGAAGGACGGGGGGGCCCCTCCTACAATGAGCAGTTCTTC. The V gene is TRBV6-1, the J gene TRBJ2-1, with 8 bases lining up with TRBD2. Unmatched junction bases numbered 5, after V lost 1 base and J lost 0 bases. The length of the CDR3 is 17 residues. CDR1 and CDR2 (germline): MNHNS, SASEGT.

The rearrangement joins TRBV7-2 to TRBJ1-5; 8 bases map to TRBD1. Germline loops: CDR1 SGHTA, CDR2 FQGNSA. This CDR3 has 14 amino acids. The V and J ends lost 5 bases and 5 bases, in that order; junction bases with no gene match: 5. CDR3 nucleotide sequence: TGTGCCAGCAGCACTGGACAGGGCGATCAGCCCCAGCATTTT. This gives the protein CASSTGQGDQPQHF. The variable domain in full, with the rest retrieved from reference TRBV7-2 and TRBJ1-5, is GAGVSQSPSNKVTEKGKDVELRCDPISGHTALYWYRQSLGQGLEFLIYFQGNSAPDKSGLPSDRFSAERTGGSVSTLTIQRTQQEDSAVYLCASSTGQGDQPQHFGDGTRLSIL.

This clone was seen once. Here the CDR3 reads CAWSERNEQYF. CDR3 in DNA: TGTGCCTGGAGTGAGCGGAACGAGCAGTACTTC. The rearrangement joins TRBV30 to TRBJ2-7, with D possibly being TRBD2 (5 bases). CDR1 and CDR2 from the germline V gene are GTSNPN and SVGIG (reference sequence). The CDR3 is made up of 11 amino acids. The germline V and J ends were trimmed by 1 base and 5 bases, with 6 bases remaining between them.

This chain connects TRBV9 to TRBJ2-5, with 9 bases lining up with TRBD1. J lost 6 bases, V lost 3 bases, and 9 bases had no gene match. The CDR3 is 15 amino acids. Looked up from germline, CDR1 is SGDLS and CDR2 is YYNGEE. As DNA, the CDR3 is TGTGCCAGCAGCGGACAGGGGGTCGGACGACAGACCCAGTACTTC. Protein: CASSGQGVGRQTQYF.

The V and J genes are TRBV27 and TRBJ1-5; 7 nucleotides line up with TRBD1. The V and J ends lost 8 bases and 4 bases, in that order; junction bases with no gene match: 8. The CDR3 is 14 amino acids. Germline assignment: CDR1 MNHEY and CDR2 SMNVEV (reference sequence). CDR3 sequence: CASGTGQMNQPQHF. The DNA for the CDR3 is TGTGCCAGCGGAACGGGACAGATGAATCAGCCCCAGCATTTT.

This sequence joins TRBV7-8 and TRBJ1-1; D remains unclear. V lost 0 bases, J lost 1 base, and 9 bases lay in between. Germline V gene lookup returns CDR1 SGHVS and CDR2 FQNEAQ. The CDR3 extends over 15 amino acids. This chain's CDR3 is CASSLALNRNTEAFF. DNA for the CDR3: TGTGCCAGCAGCTTAGCGCTTAACAGGAACACTGAAGCTTTCTTT.

This clone was counted only a few times. The rearrangement links TRBV27 to TRBJ1-2; 7 positions agree with TRBD1. V gave up 5 bases and J gave up 14 bases; unmatched junction bases: 17. The CDR3 runs 14 residues. CDR1 is MNHEY and CDR2 is SMNVEV in the germline V gene (reference sequence). CDR3 sequence reads: CASSLRDSGGLETF. The DNA for the CDR3 is TGTGCCAGCAGTCTTCGGGACAGCGGCGGGCTAGAAACCTTC.